The rows below give T cell receptor beta chains drawn from one sample of a study of blood T cell repertoires in COVID-19. Sequenced by immunoSEQ multiplex PCR; TCRdb stores in-frame clones only, minus some. The sample lists some 320,000 clones; roughly 90% were seen once. The sample was PBMCs or T cells enriched from blood (not recorded which). The receptors stem from a man between 60 and 75 years old who had recovered from COVID-19. CDR3s include the opening cysteine and the closing phenylalanine or tryptophan. D genes are given only for firm matches. Clone size is not always given. Where it is, it says once, few, many or a class for expanded clones.

j_gene | v_gene | d_gene | abundance | CDR3aa | CDR3nt
TRBJ1-2 | TRBV7-8 | TRBD1 | - | CASSLPPAGTGANGYTF | TGTGCCAGCAGCTTACCTCCGGCCGGGACAGGGGCGAATGGCTACACCTTC
TRBJ2-1 | TRBV10-3 | TRBD2 | - | CAIKGTSGANEQFF | TGTGCCATCAAGGGGACTAGCGGGGCCAATGAGCAGTTCTTC
TRBJ2-1 | TRBV7-6 | - | - | CASSSGHEYNEQFF | TGTGCCAGCAGCTCGGGACACGAATACAATGAGCAGTTCTTC
TRBJ1-5 | TRBV5-5 | TRBD1 | - | CASSPGGNNQPQHF | TGTGCCAGCAGCCCAGGGGGTAACAATCAGCCCCAGCATTTT
TRBJ2-7 | TRBV4-2 | TRBD1 | - | CASSQGVGQTYEQYF | TGTGCCAGCAGCCAGGGTGTGGGACAGACCTACGAGCAGTACTTC
TRBJ1-1 | TRBV5-1 | TRBD1 | - | CASQGQGPEAFF | TGCGCCAGCCAAGGACAGGGCCCTGAAGCTTTCTTT
TRBJ2-7 | TRBV5-4 | - | - | CASSAQGNEQYF | TGTGCCAGCAGCGCTCAGGGGAACGAGCAGTACTTC
TRBJ2-7 | TRBV2 | - | - | CASRDWFHEQYF | TGTGCCAGCAGGGACTGGTTCCACGAGCAGTACTTC
TRBJ2-3 | TRBV11-2 | - | - | CASSSGTSTDTQYF | TGTGCCAGCAGCTCCGGGACTAGCACAGATACGCAGTATTTT
TRBJ2-1 | TRBV30 | - | - | CAWSVADYNEQFF | TGTGCCTGGAGTGTGGCAGATTACAATGAGCAGTTCTTC
TRBJ1-2 | TRBV18 | TRBD1 | - | CASSPPPTGGYGYTF | TGTGCCAGCTCACCACCGCCTACAGGGGGCTATGGCTACACCTTC
TRBJ1-1 | TRBV6-1 | - | - | CASSEGTWGPTEAFF | TGTGCCAGCAGTGAAGGGACGTGGGGCCCCACTGAAGCTTTCTTT
TRBJ1-1 | TRBV6-6 | - | - | CASRNGDTNTEAFF | TGTGCCAGCAGAAACGGGGACACGAACACTGAAGCTTTCTTT
TRBJ2-3 | TRBV2 | TRBD1 | - | CASSSGTGNTDTQYF | TGTGCCAGCAGTTCCGGGACAGGGAACACAGATACGCAGTATTTT
TRBJ1-2 | TRBV5-6 | TRBD1 | - | CASSFGQGNYGYTF | TGTGCCAGCAGCTTTGGACAGGGTAACTATGGCTACACCTTC
TRBJ1-2 | TRBV29-1 | TRBD1 | few | CSVLPGQTYYGYTF | TGCAGCGTCCTCCCGGGACAGACTTACTATGGCTACACCTTC
TRBJ2-7 | TRBV10-3 | - | few | CAISEGPSEYF | TGTGCCATCAGTGAGGGGCCTTCTGAGTACTTC